This T cell receptor beta chain was observed in a study of T cells in Graves' hyperthyroidism and ophthalmopathy. Diagnosis relied on clinical symptoms, serum thyroxine and TRAb, thyroid ultrasound and orbital computed tomography. Amplification targeted TCR beta CDR3 regions from RNA transcripts. The TCR CDR3 was amplified in a first-round RT-PCR using the HTBI primer set. MiXCR, run by TCRdb on the multiplex PCR reads, gives a single entry per CDR3 protein. Of 600,000 to 750,000 distinct CDR3 sequences in the sample, roughly 17% were seen once. In this sample, this clonotype turned up many times. Trimming took off 5 bases at V and 4 bases at J, with 23 bases between the two ends. Per germline, CDR1 SGHVS and CDR2 FQNEAQ. The CDR3 runs 17 residues.

The sequence came from a man aged 50-60 years with Graves' hyperthyroidism. The sample taken for sequencing was blood. The rearrangement joins TRBV7-8 to TRBJ2-5; no definite D call. The CDR3 sequence is CASSPLVRAQYRETQYF. DNA for the CDR3: TGTGCCAGCAGCCCTTTGGTCCGGGCGCAATACCGAGAGACCCAGTACTTC.